The clone carrying this T cell receptor beta chain was found a few times. This sample is drawn from a study of T cells in Graves' hyperthyroidism and ophthalmopathy. V was clipped by 4 bases and J by 1 base; unmatched bases: 17. This CDR3 has 19 residues. The V gene's germline CDR1 is SEHNR and CDR2 FQNEAQ (reference sequence). Amplification yielded TCR beta CDR3 regions, with RNA transcripts as the source. With the HTBI primer set, the TCR CDR3 went through a first round of RT-PCR. A single record per CDR3 protein comes from TCRdb applying MiXCR to the multiplex PCR reads. The table has about 640,000 distinct CDR3 sequences, around 21% seen once. Clinical symptoms, serum thyroxine and TRAb, thyroid ultrasound and orbital computed tomography were used for the diagnoses.

Specimen: blood. The clonotype was recovered from a man aged 30-40 years with Graves' ophthalmopathy. The chain has TRBV7-9 and TRBJ2-5; 8 bases are a match to TRBD1. The CDR3 loop is CASSYIAPGTGQIQETQYF. CDR3 bases: TGTGCCAGCAGCTATATTGCCCCCGGGACAGGTCAAATCCAAGAGACCCAGTACTTC.